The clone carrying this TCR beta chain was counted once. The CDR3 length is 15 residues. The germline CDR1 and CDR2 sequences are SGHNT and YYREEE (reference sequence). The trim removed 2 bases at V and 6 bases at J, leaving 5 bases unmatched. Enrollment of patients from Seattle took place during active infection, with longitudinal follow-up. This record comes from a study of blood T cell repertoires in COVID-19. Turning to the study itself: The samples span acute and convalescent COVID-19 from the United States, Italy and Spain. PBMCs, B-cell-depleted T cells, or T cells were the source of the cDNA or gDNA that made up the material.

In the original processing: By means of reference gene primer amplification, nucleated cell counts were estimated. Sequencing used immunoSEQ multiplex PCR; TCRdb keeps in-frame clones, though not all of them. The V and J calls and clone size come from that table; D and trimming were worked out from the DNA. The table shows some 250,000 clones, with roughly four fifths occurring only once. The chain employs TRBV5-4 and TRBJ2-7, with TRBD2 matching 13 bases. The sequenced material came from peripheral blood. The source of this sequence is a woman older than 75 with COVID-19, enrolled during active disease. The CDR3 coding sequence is TGTGCCAGCAGCTTCCCGACTAGCGGGGGGTCCGAGCAGTACTTC. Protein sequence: CASSFPTSGGSEQYF. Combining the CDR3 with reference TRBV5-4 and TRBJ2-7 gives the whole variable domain ETGVTQSPTHLIKTRGQQVTLRCSSQSGHNTVSWYQQALGQGPQFIFQYYREEENGRGNFPPRFSGLQFPNYSSELNVNALELDDSALYLCASSFPTSGGSEQYFGPGTRLTVT.